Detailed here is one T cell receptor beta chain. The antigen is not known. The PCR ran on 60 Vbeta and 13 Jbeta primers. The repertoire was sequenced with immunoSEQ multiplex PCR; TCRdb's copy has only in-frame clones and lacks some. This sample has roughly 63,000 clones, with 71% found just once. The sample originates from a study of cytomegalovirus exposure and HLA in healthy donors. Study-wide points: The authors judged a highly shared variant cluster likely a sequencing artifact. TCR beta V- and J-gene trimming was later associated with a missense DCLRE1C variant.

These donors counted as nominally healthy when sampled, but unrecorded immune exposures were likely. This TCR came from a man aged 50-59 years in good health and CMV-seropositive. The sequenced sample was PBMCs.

The CDR3 nucleotides read TGTGCCACCCGGGATAACTCTGGGGCCAACGTCCTGACTTTC. It encodes CATRDNSGANVLTF. V gene TRBV15 combines with J gene TRBJ2-6, with a tentative D call TRBD2 (5 bases). With 8 bases removed from V and 0 bases from J, the gap between germline ends came to 8 bases. CDR1 and CDR2 from the germline V gene are LNHNV and YYDKDF (reference sequence). This CDR3 is 14 amino acids long.